These T cell receptor beta chains were read from a single sample in a study of PD-1 blockade in mismatch repair-deficient tumors. Libraries were prepared by immunoSEQ multiplex PCR; TCRdb keeps only in-frame clonotypes and omits some of them. The sample includes about 120,000 clones, 88% of them seen just once. The material sequenced was peripheral blood, taken just under 74 weeks after starting pembrolizumab. All receptors come from an adult with mismatch repair-deficient cancer. Each CDR3 is given without its conserved first and last residue. A D gene is named only where the DNA matches it firmly.

>TRBV4-3|TRBJ2-1|-
ASSQEPIQPRSYNEQF
>TRBV29-1|TRBJ1-1|-
SVDRGVGTEAF
>TRBV6-5|TRBJ2-3|-
ASSPGRSQDTQY
>TRBV11-2|TRBJ2-1|-
ASSTGLSREQF
>TRBV6-6|TRBJ2-1|TRBD1
ASNLRDRAWHEQF
>TRBV4-1|TRBJ2-7|-
ASSQVVPFYEQY
>TRBV6-5|TRBJ1-5|-
ASSYGEDYQPQH
>TRBV15|TRBJ2-1|-
ATSRERGTISLYNEQF
>TRBV10-3|TRBJ2-7|-
AISDGAGSYEQY
>TRBV29-1|TRBJ2-7|-
SVRTIPGGSYEQY
>TRBV7-3|TRBJ1-4|-
ASSRRDGTLEKLF
>TRBV12-2|TRBJ2-2|-
ASRDEIQGRNTGELF
>TRBV9|TRBJ2-5|TRBD1
ASSPWDGTGEETQY
>TRBV4-1|TRBJ2-1|-
ASSRRDSPYSLGQF
>TRBV27|-|-
ASSSRTATYEQY
>TRBV5-1|TRBJ2-5|TRBD1
ASSLGQGRETQY
>TRBV6-5|TRBJ1-1|TRBD1
ASSPGTGDEAF
>TRBV5-1|TRBJ2-6|TRBD1
ASSLWGQGDISGANVLT
>TRBV2|TRBJ2-5|TRBD1
ASSADRAQETQY
>TRBV6-1|TRBJ2-1|TRBD2
ASSVVAGEGEQF
>TRBV6-1|TRBJ2-1|TRBD1
ASSETGVGYNEQF
>TRBV7-2|TRBJ2-1|TRBD2
ASSYAGGMSSYNEQF
>TRBV7-6|TRBJ2-5|TRBD2
ASSVWASGSQTQY
>TRBV29-1|TRBJ2-1|TRBD1
SGLHYPGQGSYNEQF
>TRBV28|TRBJ2-2|TRBD2
ASSGTSDVDTGELF
>TRBV27|TRBJ2-7|-
ASSTGGYEQY
>TRBV7-9|TRBJ2-3|TRBD2
ASSPSGRPNPTDTQY
>TRBV29-1|TRBJ1-1|TRBD1
SVGGGTGAPTEAF
>TRBV2|TRBJ1-5|-
ASREDPGLVQPQH
>TRBV6-1|TRBJ2-3|-
ASSEWTDSTDTQY
>TRBV20-1|TRBJ1-5|-
SARGGAPQH
>TRBV28|TRBJ1-4|TRBD1
ASSARGQGVDKLF
>TRBV5-1|TRBJ1-1|TRBD1
ASSWDRSDTEAF
>TRBV6-5|TRBJ1-1|-
ASTGPGGTEAF
>TRBV7-9|TRBJ2-7|-
ASSLLPSSYEQY
>TRBV18|TRBJ2-5|TRBD2
ASSRLAGGPETQY
>TRBV5-6|TRBJ2-1|TRBD2
ASSSPGLDNNEQF
>TRBV4-2|TRBJ1-5|TRBD1
ASSQENRGRRDNQPQH
>TRBV5-4|TRBJ2-1|-
ASSGRLANYNEQF
>TRBV6-5|TRBJ1-5|-
ASSYSQPQGQPQH
>TRBV6-6|TRBJ1-1|TRBD1
ASSRSTGWSTEAF
>TRBV27|TRBJ2-3|TRBD2
ASWGSSGASTDTQY
>TRBV28|TRBJ2-3|TRBD2
ASSPGTSGRGTDTQY
>TRBV5-1|TRBJ1-2|TRBD1
ASSLLPPGQGSYGYT
>TRBV27|TRBJ2-3|-
ASSFGPKGPSTDTQY
>TRBV7-8|TRBJ2-2|-
ASSLAAGETGELF
>TRBV4-1|TRBJ2-7|-
ASSQPEGSSYEQY
>TRBV5-1|TRBJ2-3|-
ASSLVGLSAPTDTQY
>TRBV6-5|TRBJ1-2|TRBD1
ASSPTGDGYT
>TRBV6-5|TRBJ1-1|-
ASRLTPQGNTEAF
>TRBV27|TRBJ1-1|TRBD1
ASSQTGTVTWLAF
>TRBV27|TRBJ2-1|-
ASSLSGVGEQF